The text below deals with one T cell receptor (beta chain). With 60 Vbeta and 13 Jbeta primers, the PCR was carried out. The authors' processing: A later analysis tallied 80 million or so unique TCR beta chains, roughly 11 million of them shared. Sequenced by immunoSEQ multiplex PCR; TCRdb stores in-frame clones only, minus some. V and J calls and clone size come straight from that table; D and trimming were deduced from the DNA. The sample consists of some 140,000 clones, 80% of them appearing once. The data originate from a study of cytomegalovirus exposure and HLA in healthy donors. Germline CDR1 and CDR2: SSHAT and FNYEAQ (reference sequence). Trimming took 4 bases from V and 5 from J, leaving 5 bases between them. The CDR3 totals 11 residues.

The chain combines TRBV7-7 with TRBJ2-5; no clear D gene. The source of this sequence is a man aged 30 to 45 in good health and CMV-seronegative. Sequencing was carried out using PBMCs. The CDR3 sequence is CASSSGETQYF. For the CDR3, the DNA is TGTGCCAGCAGCTCCGGGGAGACCCAGTACTTC. Variable domain in full (rest from reference TRBV7-7 and TRBJ2-5): GAGVSQSPRYKVTKRGQDVTLRCDPISSHATLYWYQQALGQGPEFLTYFNYEAQPDKSGLPSDRFSAERPEGSISTLTIQRTEQRDSAMYRCASSSGETQYFGPGTRLLVL.